This TCR beta chain derives from a study of T cell changes during pregnancy in multiple sclerosis. Clones were sequenced by immunoSEQ multiplex PCR, and TCRdb holds only the in-frame ones, with some missing. The sample contains tens of thousands of clones, about 90% of which appear only once. V was cut by 4 bases and J by 4 bases, with 13 bases left in between. CDR1 MGHDK and CDR2 SYGVNS come from the germline V gene. The CDR3 loop spans 15 amino acids. The chain employs TRBV25-1 and TRBJ2-2; tentative D call: TRBD1 (6 bases). This receptor was taken from a female donor with multiple sclerosis, enrolled in a pregnancy study. Sequencing used peripheral blood, obtained before pregnancy. Written as DNA, the CDR3 is TGTGCCAGCAGTGGGGGGCGAGGGATCACCGGGGAGCTGTTTTTT. Translating gives CASSGGRGITGELFF.